Below, 5 T cell receptor beta chains from the same sample are listed, as sequenced in a study of radiotherapy plus CTLA-4 blockade in lung cancer. Only in-frame clones appear in the TCRdb table, and some are missing; sequencing was by immunoSEQ multiplex PCR. The profile shows around 59,000 clones, approximately 67% of them singletons. Material: peripheral blood, obtained from a patient treated with radiotherapy plus ipilimumab. These receptors were collected from a human donor with non-small cell lung cancer whose response to radiotherapy plus ipilimumab could not be evaluated.

The V call is TRBV6-5, the J call TRBJ2-3, with a tentative D call TRBD1 (6 bases). The germline V gene has CDR1 MNHEY and CDR2 SVGAGI. With 7 bases removed from V and 9 bases from J, the gap between germline ends came to 17 bases. There are 13 residues in the CDR3. DNA for the CDR3: TGTGCCAGCACCTCGCGCGGAACAGGGACGCAGTATTTT. It encodes CASTSRGTGTQYF.

The chain is built from TRBV6-5 and TRBJ2-7, with 8 bases lining up with TRBD1. The CDR3 is 14 residues long. V lost 4 bases to trimming and J lost 6 bases; unmatched junction nucleotides: 8. Per germline, CDR1 MNHEY and CDR2 SVGAGI. The CDR3 nucleotides read TGTGCCAGCAGTTTAGGGACAGGCGGCAGCGAGCAGTACTTC. Amino acid sequence: CASSLGTGGSEQYF.

J is TRBJ2-5 and V is TRBV10-1; a possible D gene is TRBD2 (6 bases). This CDR3 is built from 16 residues. With 3 bases removed from V and 5 bases from J, the gap between germline ends came to 19 bases. Looked up from germline, CDR1 is WNHNN and CDR2 is SYGVQD (reference sequence). CDR3 region: CASSDYGTLGQETQYF. The DNA for the CDR3 is TGCGCCAGCAGTGATTACGGGACTTTGGGCCAGGAGACCCAGTACTTC.

DNA for the CDR3: TGTGCCAGCAGTTCCCGGACAGAGGATTGGGATCAGCCCCAGCATTTT. It encodes CASSSRTEDWDQPQHF. The chain couples TRBV6-5 to TRBJ1-5; perhaps TRBD1 as D (6 bases). Germline CDR1 is MNHEY and CDR2 is SVGAGI. V lost 4 bases to trimming and J lost 5 bases, with 18 bases between them. The CDR3 covers 16 residues.

The CDR3 DNA follows: TGTGCCAGCAGCCAAGGTCGGTTTTACAATGAGCAGTTCTTC. It encodes CASSQGRFYNEQFF. The chain joins TRBV4-2 to TRBJ2-1; D call uncertain. Germline V gene sequence: CDR1 LGHNA, CDR2 YNFKEQ. The CDR3 contains 14 residues. Trimming stripped 1 base from V and 4 bases from J, with 8 bases between.